A single sample gave rise to the 22 T cell receptor beta chains below, sequenced in a study of OX40 agonist ivuxolimab in advanced cancers. Method: immunoSEQ multiplex PCR; TCRdb's copy keeps in-frame clones and lacks some. The sample lists 74,000 or so clones, about 92% occurring once. Sample: CD4+ or CD8+ T cells sorted from blood, taken in a trial of the OX40 agonist ivuxolimab. Receptors were obtained from an adult with an advanced solid tumor such as melanoma, head and neck, liver or kidney cancer.

This chain connects TRBV9 to TRBJ2-5; either TRBD1 or TRBD2 may fit D (6 bases each). The CDR3 is 14 residues long. The germline V gene encodes CDR1 SGDLS and CDR2 YYNGEE. V dropped 0 bases and J dropped 5 bases, with 11 bases sitting between them. As DNA, the CDR3 is TGTGCCAGCAGCGTAGTCGGGGGCGGTGAGACCCAGTACTTC. As protein: CASSVVGGGETQYF.

J is TRBJ1-2 and V is TRBV6-5; no clear D. This CDR3 has 15 residues. Per the germline V gene, CDR1 is MNHEY and CDR2 is SVGAGI. Trimming cost V 0 bases and J 2 bases, with 10 bases left between them. The CDR3 DNA reads as TGTGCCAGCAGTTACTCGATAAACGGAAACTATGGCTACACCTTC. Amino acid sequence: CASSYSINGNYGYTF.

The rearrangement joins TRBV6-1 to TRBJ1-1, with 7 positions matching TRBD1. CDR1 is MNHNS and CDR2 is SASEGT in the germline V gene. The CDR3 length is 13 residues. The V and J ends lost 5 bases and 7 bases, in that order; junction bases with no gene match: 7. The CDR3 DNA reads as TGTGCCAGCAGTTTAAGACAGGGAGATGAAGCTTTCTTT. Its protein product is CASSLRQGDEAFF.

V and J are TRBV4-1 and TRBJ1-2, with 7 bases lining up with TRBD1. Germline V lookup: CDR1 MGHRA, CDR2 YSYEKL. J was trimmed by 2 bases and V by 0 bases; bases with no gene match: 0. This CDR3 spans 14 amino acids. CDR3 amino acids: CASSQEGGNYGYTF. CDR3 nucleotide sequence: TGCGCCAGCAGCCAAGAAGGGGGCAACTATGGCTACACCTTC.

This chain uses TRBV9 with TRBJ2-1, with 7 bases matching TRBD2. This CDR3 is built from 18 residues. The germline CDR1 and CDR2 sequences are SGDLS and YYNGEE. J lost 4 bases, V lost 0 bases, and 13 bases had no gene match. CDR3 coding DNA: TGTGCCAGCAGCGTAGGCCCACACAGCGGGGACGCTTACAATGAGCAGTTCTTC. Protein sequence: CASSVGPHSGDAYNEQFF.

The chain has TRBV10-2 and TRBJ2-3; 9 bases match TRBD1. The CDR3 loop spans 15 amino acids. V was pared by 6 bases and J by 4 bases, with 8 bases of the junction left unmatched. The germline gives CDR1 WSHSY, CDR2 SAAADI. CDR3 sequence (DNA): TGCGCCAGCAGGGGGGGACAGGGTTTATCAGATACGCAGTATTTT. This encodes CASRGGQGLSDTQYF.

The CDR3 bases are TGTGCCAGCAGCCCTGATAGACAGGGAATACAGCCCCAGCATTTT. Translated, it gives CASSPDRQGIQPQHF. The chain carries TRBV5-4 and TRBJ1-5; 7 bases are a match to TRBD1. Germline values: CDR1 SGHNT, CDR2 YYREEE (reference sequence). J lost 7 bases, V lost 4 bases, and 11 bases had no gene match. CDR3 size: 15 residues.

J is TRBJ1-1 and V is TRBV14, with a tentative D call TRBD1 (5 bases). Germline V gene lookup returns CDR1 SGHDN and CDR2 FVKESK. V was pared by 2 bases and J by 4 bases, with 8 bases between. The CDR3 is 13 amino acids. This CDR3 reads CASSQPGGTEAFF. The DNA of the CDR3 is TGTGCCAGCAGCCAACCGGGGGGCACTGAAGCTTTCTTT.

The rearrangement links TRBV7-9 to TRBJ2-5, with a tentative D call TRBD2 (5 bases). Germline V lookup: CDR1 SEHNR, CDR2 FQNEAQ (reference sequence). V was trimmed by 6 bases and J by 1 base, leaving 15 bases between them. CDR3 length equals 15 residues. The CDR3 region has the DNA TGTGCCAGCAGTAGCGTCGGGTTCAGCCAAGAGACCCAGTACTTC. This encodes CASSSVGFSQETQYF.

The count of this clone is one. The V call is TRBV27, the J call TRBJ2-2, with TRBD1 as a possible D gene (5 bases). CDR3 length: 15 residues. CDR1 MNHEY and CDR2 SMNVEV come from the germline V gene (reference sequence). V was shortened by 2 bases and J by 7 bases, with 14 bases between the two germline ends. The CDR3 sequence: CASSLRRDTRGELFF. In DNA, the CDR3 is TGTGCCAGCAGTTTACGCAGGGATACGCGCGGGGAGCTGTTTTTT.

DNA for the CDR3: TGTGCCACTCGGGACGGTTTATACAATGAGCAGTTCTTC. Protein: CATRDGLYNEQFF. The chain is built from TRBV10-3 and TRBJ2-1; D may correspond to TRBD1 or TRBD2 (5 bases each). The CDR3 loop spans 13 amino acids. Germline CDR1 and CDR2: ENHRY and SYGVKD. Trimming stripped 10 bases from V and 4 bases from J, with 14 bases between.

The chain carries TRBV18 and TRBJ2-5; TRBD1 matches 7 bases. The germline CDR1 and CDR2 sequences are KGHSH and LQKENI. V lost 5 bases to trimming and J lost 3 bases; unmatched junction nucleotides: 3. The CDR3 extends over 13 amino acids. The CDR3 region is CASSFDREETQYF. CDR3 bases: TGTGCCAGCTCATTCGACAGGGAAGAGACCCAGTACTTC.

The V gene is TRBV10-3, the J gene TRBJ1-1; D may be TRBD1 (5 bases). The germline V gene has CDR1 ENHRY and CDR2 SYGVKD. The CDR3 loop spans 12 amino acids. Trimming pared 4 bases from V and 6 bases from J, leaving 9 bases between. CDR3 in amino acids: CAISGGVAEAFF. CDR3 DNA: TGTGCCATCAGTGGGGGGGTAGCTGAAGCTTTCTTT.

The sample holds a few counts of this clone. V usage is TRBV10-3 and J usage is TRBJ1-1; D unclear. CDR1 and CDR2 from the germline V gene are ENHRY and SYGVKD. The CDR3 extends over 12 amino acids. Trimming removed 2 bases from V and 5 bases from J, with 6 bases in between. CDR3 loop: CAISEGPTEAFF. CDR3 bases: TGTGCCATCAGTGAGGGGCCAACTGAAGCTTTCTTT.

A single count supports this clone. The V call is TRBV18, the J call TRBJ2-7; 10 bases are shared with TRBD1. Trimming took 3 bases from V and 5 from J; bases not matched to a gene: 7. The CDR3 contains 15 residues. Germline values: CDR1 KGHSH, CDR2 LQKENI. CDR3 loop: CASSPLTGGRDEQYF. In DNA, the CDR3 is TGTGCCAGCTCACCCCTGACAGGGGGCCGCGACGAGCAGTACTTC.

This clone occurred a few times. The CDR3 loop is CASSSSGPYNEQFF. The DNA of the CDR3 is TGTGCCAGCAGCTCCTCGGGACCTTACAATGAGCAGTTCTTC. The V and J genes are TRBV7-6 and TRBJ2-1; D is perhaps TRBD1 or TRBD2 (5 bases each). CDR1 SGHVS and CDR2 FNYEAQ come from the germline V gene. This CDR3 comprises 14 residues. V lost 4 bases to trimming and J lost 4 bases, with 11 bases between them.

Here the CDR3 reads CASNPGSSYEQYF. For the CDR3, the DNA is TGTGCCAGTAACCCGGGAAGCTCCTACGAGCAGTACTTC. This rearrangement joins TRBV19 to TRBJ2-7; perhaps TRBD2 as D (5 bases). This CDR3 spans 13 amino acids. The V and J ends lost 7 bases and 0 bases respectively, with 10 bases between them. Per the germline V gene, CDR1 is LNHDA and CDR2 is SQIVND (reference sequence).

Concerning this clone: The junction differs from germline at one of its ends, possibly a read error. This sequence joins TRBV2 and TRBJ1-6; D is possibly TRBD1 (5 bases). CDR1 and CDR2 (germline): SNHLY, FYNNEI. The CDR3 totals 14 residues. This CDR3 reads CASSVSGVESPFHF. CDR3 nucleotide sequence: TGTGCCAGCAGTGTATCGGGGGTAGAATCACCCTTCCACTTT.

The chain links TRBV4-2 to TRBJ1-5, with TRBD1 matching over 7 bases. After removal of 0 bases from V and 4 bases from J, the junction contained 3 bases not matched to a gene. This CDR3 contains 15 residues. Germline V gene data show CDR1 as LGHNA and CDR2 as YNFKEQ. In DNA, the CDR3 is TGTGCCAGCAGCCAAGAAGCAGGGGGAAATCAGCCCCAGCATTTT. It codes for CASSQEAGGNQPQHF.

The rearrangement links TRBV7-9 to TRBJ2-3, with 7 bases matching TRBD2. Germline V gives CDR1 SEHNR, CDR2 FQNEAQ (reference sequence). The CDR3 runs 16 residues. V lost 5 bases to trimming and J lost 4 bases; unmatched junction nucleotides: 12. CDR3 region: CASSPLGGGGADTQYF. The CDR3 DNA reads TGTGCCAGCAGCCCCCTCGGCGGGGGAGGCGCAGATACGCAGTATTTT.

This clone was seen just once. The V gene is TRBV5-4, the J gene TRBJ2-7; 7 bases map to TRBD2. The CDR3 contains 15 residues. V gave up 7 bases and J gave up 2 bases; unmatched junction bases: 12. Germline CDR1 and CDR2: SGHNT and YYREEE (reference sequence). The CDR3 sequence is CASGVAGLYPYEQYF. Here the CDR3 DNA reads TGTGCCAGCGGGGTAGCGGGCCTCTACCCCTACGAGCAGTACTTC.

The rearrangement links TRBV19 to TRBJ1-4; 8 nucleotides agree with TRBD1. The CDR3 is made up of 16 amino acids. The germline gives CDR1 LNHDA, CDR2 SQIVND (reference sequence). Unmatched junction bases numbered 10, after V lost 3 bases and J lost 7 bases. CDR3 bases: TGTGCCAGTAGTATGTCACCGGGACAGGTTATTGAAAAACTGTTTTTT. Its protein is CASSMSPGQVIEKLFF.